The 32 T cell receptor beta chains presented below share a single source sample, sequenced in a study of blood T cell repertoires in COVID-19. Clones were read by immunoSEQ multiplex PCR, and TCRdb kept only the in-frame ones, dropping some. Among 200,000 to 300,000 clones listed, almost 85% were seen once. Sequenced input: PBMCs or T cells enriched from blood (not recorded which). These receptors were collected from a woman between 45 and 60 years old with acute COVID-19.

This chain joins TRBV7-9 and TRBJ2-3; no definite D call. The CDR3 has 14 amino acids. Germline V gene data show CDR1 as SEHNR and CDR2 as FQNEAQ (reference sequence). Trimming stripped 1 base from V and 4 bases from J, with 9 bases between. The CDR3 DNA reads TGTGCCAGCAGCTTAGGACACCCTCCAGATACGCAGTATTTT. This codes for CASSLGHPPDTQYF.

The V call is TRBV7-2, the J call TRBJ1-2, with TRBD1 identical over 7 bases. CDR3 size: 14 residues. CDR1 and CDR2 (germline): SGHTA, FQGNSA. The V segment lost 8 bases and the J segment 4 bases; nucleotides outside the gene matches: 10. This chain's CDR3 is CASVPDRTVYGYTF. The CDR3 DNA is TGTGCCAGCGTCCCGGACAGGACAGTCTATGGCTACACCTTC.

This chain connects TRBV7-9 to TRBJ1-1, with 7 bases that match TRBD1. In germline, CDR1 is SEHNR, CDR2 FQNEAQ (reference sequence). V shed 1 base, J shed 8 bases, and the junction held 1 base outside the gene matches. This CDR3 is 12 amino acids long. The CDR3 region is CASSLGQGEAFF. CDR3 in DNA: TGTGCCAGCAGCTTAGGACAGGGAGAAGCTTTCTTT.

CDR3 protein: CASSFIGGEQPQHF. The CDR3 DNA follows: TGTGCCAGCAGTTTTATAGGGGGGGAGCAGCCCCAGCATTTT. The V call is TRBV27, the J call TRBJ1-5; tentatively, D is TRBD1 (6 bases). Germline V gene sequence: CDR1 MNHEY, CDR2 SMNVEV (reference sequence). V lost 3 bases and J lost 7, with 13 bases in between. This CDR3 region has 14 residues.

In this sample, this clone turned up once. The V and J genes are TRBV3-1 (or the pseudogene TRBV3-2) and TRBJ2-7; 8 nucleotides agree with TRBD1. Trimming removed 3 bases from V and 5 bases from J; junction bases left unmatched: 12. Germline CDR1 reads LGHDT; CDR2 reads YNNKEL (reference sequence). The CDR3 runs to 16 residues. The CDR3 spells CASSHREQGVIDEQYF. CDR3 in DNA: TGTGCCAGCAGCCACAGGGAACAGGGGGTTATCGACGAGCAGTACTTC.

This sequence joins TRBV9 and TRBJ1-3, with no clear D. Trimming removed 5 bases from V and 2 bases from J, with 11 bases in between. The CDR3 spans 14 residues. Germline V gene data show CDR1 as SGDLS and CDR2 as YYNGEE. The DNA for the CDR3 is TGTGCCAGCAGGGGCCCAACAACTGGAAACACCATATATTTT. Amino acids: CASRGPTTGNTIYF.

V gene TRBV29-1 combines with J gene TRBJ1-4, with 7 nucleotides matching TRBD1. V trimming: 1 base; J trimming: 4 bases; junction bases outside the gene matches: 9. The CDR3 contains 16 residues. Germline loops: CDR1 SQVTM, CDR2 ANQGSEA. For the CDR3, the DNA is TGCAGCGTTGAAGTGGGAACAGGGGCTTTTAATGAAAAACTGTTTTTT. Residues: CSVEVGTGAFNEKLFF.

Only a few counts were recorded for this clone. V gene TRBV20-1 combines with J gene TRBJ1-2; D call uncertain. The CDR3 runs to 12 residues. Per the germline V gene, CDR1 is DFQATT and CDR2 is SNEGSKA (reference sequence). Trimming cost V 3 bases and J 8 bases, with 13 bases left between them. The CDR3 protein is CSASLGLGGYTF. As DNA, the CDR3 is TGCAGTGCTAGTTTAGGCTTGGGCGGCTACACCTTC.

The gene calls are TRBV9 and TRBJ1-1; D ambiguous. Looked up from germline, CDR1 is SGDLS and CDR2 is YYNGEE. The CDR3 covers 14 residues. Trimming took 1 base from V and 1 from J, leaving 8 bases between them. The CDR3 region is CASSVRESNTEAFF. DNA for the CDR3: TGTGCCAGCAGCGTAAGGGAGTCGAACACTGAAGCTTTCTTT.

This clone showed up many times. This chain uses TRBV6-1 with TRBJ2-7, with D possibly TRBD1 on 6 matching bases. V was shortened by 2 bases and J by 1 base, with 12 bases between the two germline ends. The CDR3 covers 15 residues. Germline V gene lookup returns CDR1 MNHNS and CDR2 SASEGT. The CDR3 nucleotides read TGTGCCAGCAGTGAAACAGGGTACGGGTCCTACGAGCAGTACTTC. This encodes CASSETGYGSYEQYF.

The V gene is TRBV9, the J gene TRBJ1-6; 9 positions match TRBD1. V gave up 2 bases and J gave up 9 bases; unmatched junction bases: 6. The V gene's germline CDR1 is SGDLS and CDR2 YYNGEE. The CDR3 is made up of 15 amino acids. The CDR3 DNA follows: TGTGCCAGCAGCGTCGCCGGGACAGGGTCTTCACCCCTCCACTTT. This codes for CASSVAGTGSSPLHF.

CDR3 sequence (DNA): TGTGCCAGCAGTTACTCGCAGGGGATGAATGGCTACACCTTC. Protein sequence: CASSYSQGMNGYTF. This chain joins TRBV6-5 and TRBJ1-2; D is perhaps TRBD1 (6 bases). Trimming removed 0 bases from V and 6 bases from J, with 11 bases in between. Per germline, CDR1 MNHEY and CDR2 SVGAGI. The CDR3 loop spans 14 amino acids.

J is TRBJ1-2 and V is TRBV18; D not resolved. V dropped 0 bases and J dropped 8 bases, with 19 bases sitting between them. Per the germline V gene, CDR1 is KGHSH and CDR2 is LQKENI. This CDR3 has 16 amino acids. The CDR3: CASSPPSRDPTAGYTF. CDR3 nucleotide sequence: TGTGCCAGCTCACCACCGAGTCGGGATCCCACAGCCGGCTACACCTTC. Using reference TRBV18 and TRBJ1-2 for the parts outside the CDR3, the full variable domain is NAGVMQNPRHLVRRRGQEARLRCSPMKGHSHVYWYRQLPEEGLKFMVYLQKENIIDESGMPKERFSAEFPKEGPSILRIQQVVRGDSAAYFCASSPPSRDPTAGYTFGSGTRLTVV.

Comments on this clone: This specimen includes other DNA sequences encoding the same CDR3. The chain couples TRBV7-9 to TRBJ1-1; D gene ambiguous. Looked up from germline, CDR1 is SEHNR and CDR2 is FQNEAQ (reference sequence). The CDR3 totals 14 residues. Trimming removed 0 bases from V and 1 base from J, with 6 bases in between. DNA for the CDR3: TGTGCCAGCAGCTTAGCTGGCGGGAACACTGAAGCTTTCTTT. This translates into CASSLAGGNTEAFF.

The chain couples TRBV19 to TRBJ1-2; perhaps TRBD1 as D (6 bases). CDR1 is LNHDA, CDR2 SQIVND, per germline (reference sequence). This CDR3 contains 17 residues. Trimming took 5 bases from V and 1 from J, leaving 20 bases between them. CDR3 in DNA: TGTGCCAGTAGTCACCGGGACATGCCCCACTTTAACTATGGCTACACCTTC. This codes for CASSHRDMPHFNYGYTF.

This rearrangement joins TRBV10-3 to TRBJ2-6, with unresolved D. The V end was cut by 6 bases, the J end by 2 bases, with 14 bases between. From germline, CDR1 is ENHRY and CDR2 SYGVKD. The CDR3 is 16 residues long. CDR3 nucleotide sequence: TGTGCCATCAGCTACGGAGATACCGCTGGGGCCAACGTCCTGACTTTC. Its translation: CAISYGDTAGANVLTF.

This sequence joins TRBV30 and TRBJ1-5; D possibly corresponds to TRBD1 (6 bases). The germline V and J ends were trimmed by 4 bases and 5 bases, with 9 bases remaining between them. In germline, CDR1 is GTSNPN, CDR2 SVGIG (reference sequence). This CDR3 is 12 amino acids long. The CDR3 nucleotides read TGTGCCTGGACCAGGGGCGATCAGCCCCAGCATTTT. This codes for CAWTRGDQPQHF.

This clone was detected a few times. The J gene is TRBJ1-5, the V gene TRBV6-4, with D perhaps TRBD1 (5 bases). CDR3 length equals 17 residues. CDR1 is MRHNA and CDR2 is SNTAGT in the germline V gene. Trimming stripped 2 bases from V and 2 bases from J, with 16 bases between. CDR3 loop: CASSDPRGIFGNQPQHF. As DNA, the CDR3 is TGTGCCAGCAGTGACCCCCGGGGGATTTTTGGCAATCAGCCCCAGCATTTT.

The DNA for the CDR3 is TGTGCCAGCAGCGTCGCTAGCGGGGGTAGCACAGATACGCAGTATTTT. Its translation: CASSVASGGSTDTQYF. The chain recombines TRBV9 with TRBJ2-3; 10 bases align to TRBD2. The CDR3 has 16 residues. CDR1 is SGDLS and CDR2 is YYNGEE in the germline V gene. The trim removed 2 bases at V and 0 bases at J, leaving 3 bases unmatched.

This clone was picked up a small number of times. The rearrangement uses TRBV11-2 and TRBJ1-6; D perhaps matches TRBD1 (6 bases). Germline V CDR1 and CDR2: SGHAT, FQNNGV. This CDR3 region has 15 residues. Trimming pared 3 bases from V and 10 bases from J, leaving 16 bases between. The CDR3 sequence is CASSFQGPLGSPLHF. The CDR3 nucleotides are TGTGCCAGCAGCTTCCAGGGGCCCCTAGGGTCACCCCTCCACTTT. The full variable domain, with the rest looked up from reference TRBV11-2 and TRBJ1-6, is EAGVAQSPRYKIIEKRQSVAFWCNPISGHATLYWYQQILGQGPKLLIQFQNNGVVDDSQLPKDRFSAERLKGVDSTLKIQPAKLEDSAVYLCASSFQGPLGSPLHFGNGTRLTVT.

This clone was counted a few times. The chain has TRBV11-2 and TRBJ1-1, with unresolved D. The CDR3 runs 13 residues. Germline V gene sequence: CDR1 SGHAT, CDR2 FQNNGV. Trimming pared 9 bases from V and 1 base from J, leaving 12 bases between. CDR3 sequence reads: CASKWAENTEAFF. The CDR3 nucleotides are TGTGCCAGTAAATGGGCAGAGAACACTGAAGCTTTCTTT.

This sequence joins TRBV6-2 or TRBV6-3 and TRBJ1-5; 7 nucleotides agree with TRBD1. The V gene's germline CDR1 is MNHEY and CDR2 SVGEGT. V lost 4 bases to trimming and J lost 3 bases; unmatched junction nucleotides: 12. The CDR3 sequence is 17 residues long. CDR3 nucleotides: TGTGCCAGCAGTTCGGAGGGGGCTGGGGTCGCCAATCAGCCCCAGCATTTT. Its translation: CASSSEGAGVANQPQHF.

V usage is TRBV6-5 and J usage is TRBJ1-1; D uncertain. Trimming took 2 bases from V and 4 from J, leaving 14 bases between them. The CDR3 is 15 amino acids. Per the germline V gene, CDR1 is MNHEY and CDR2 is SVGAGI. CDR3 DNA sequence: TGTGCCAGCAGTTACCAATTGTTAGGGAGCACTGAAGCTTTCTTT. Residues: CASSYQLLGSTEAFF.

This clone showed up just once. The chain has TRBV6-2 or TRBV6-3 and TRBJ1-3, with a possible D match to TRBD1 (5 bases). The V gene lost 0 bases and the J gene lost 0 bases, with 12 bases spanning the gap. CDR3 size: 17 residues. CDR1 MNHEY and CDR2 SVGEGT come from the germline V gene. Written as DNA, the CDR3 is TGTGCCAGCAGTTACTCGATAGAGGACACCTCTGGAAACACCATATATTTT. Translating gives CASSYSIEDTSGNTIYF.

V usage is TRBV12-3 or TRBV12-4 and J usage is TRBJ1-2, with D unresolved. CDR3 length equals 12 residues. The V gene lost 5 bases and the J gene lost 4 bases, with 8 bases spanning the gap. CDR3 sequence (DNA): TGTGCCAGCAGTACCTCGGGCTATGGCTACACCTTC. Its translation is CASSTSGYGYTF.

V gene TRBV7-3 combines with J gene TRBJ1-1; a weak D match, TRBD1 (5 bases). The CDR3 is 14 amino acids. Germline V CDR1 and CDR2: SGHTA, FQGTGA. The V end was cut by 4 bases, the J end by 1 base, with 10 bases between. CDR3 loop: CASSYGGTNTEAFF. The CDR3 DNA reads as TGTGCCAGCAGCTACGGAGGGACGAACACTGAAGCTTTCTTT.

The chain links TRBV20-1 to TRBJ1-2, with 7 bases matching TRBD1. CDR3 length: 12 residues. The germline V gene has CDR1 DFQATT and CDR2 SNEGSKA (reference sequence). V gave up 3 bases and J gave up 4 bases; unmatched junction bases: 2. CDR3 sequence reads: CSASDRAYGYTF. As DNA, the CDR3 is TGCAGTGCTAGTGACAGGGCCTATGGCTACACCTTC.

The chain has TRBV7-2 and TRBJ1-5; no clear D. The CDR3 length is 15 residues. Looked up from germline, CDR1 is SGHTA and CDR2 is FQGNSA. V was clipped by 1 base and J by 7 bases, with 14 bases between them. The CDR3 loop is CASSLGAAFGQPQHF. The CDR3 DNA sequence: TGTGCCAGCAGCTTAGGGGCCGCATTCGGACAGCCCCAGCATTTT. The full variable domain, in which reference TRBV7-2 and TRBJ1-5 provide the parts outside the CDR3, is GAGVSQSPSNKVTEKGKDVELRCDPISGHTALYWYRQSLGQGLEFLIYFQGNSAPDKSGLPSDRFSAERTGGSVSTLTIQRTQQEDSAVYLCASSLGAAFGQPQHFGDGTRLSIL.

The chain couples TRBV7-9 to TRBJ2-7; D call uncertain. The CDR3 covers 12 residues. V was shortened by 5 bases and J by 2 bases, with 7 bases between the two germline ends. The germline V gene encodes CDR1 SEHNR and CDR2 FQNEAQ (reference sequence). CDR3 sequence: CASSPAAYEQYF. The CDR3 DNA follows: TGTGCCAGCAGCCCCGCGGCCTACGAGCAGTACTTC.

This chain connects TRBV30 to TRBJ1-1; D possibly corresponds to TRBD1 (5 bases). V lost 5 bases and J 7 bases, leaving 23 bases between the germline ends. This CDR3 spans 15 amino acids. Germline V gene data show CDR1 as GTSNPN and CDR2 as SVGIG (reference sequence). CDR3 in amino acids: CAWVPVTIPRGEAFF. In nucleotides, the CDR3 is TGTGCCTGGGTTCCAGTAACCATCCCTAGGGGTGAAGCTTTCTTT.

The chain's CDR3 is CASSLTGMNSPLHF. CDR3 sequence (DNA): TGTGCCAGCAGCTTAACAGGGATGAATTCACCCCTCCACTTT. The chain employs TRBV13 and TRBJ1-6; perhaps TRBD1 as D (6 bases). This CDR3 is built from 14 residues. The V and J ends lost 2 bases and 7 bases respectively, with 9 bases between them. The germline gives CDR1 PRHDT, CDR2 FYEKMQ (reference sequence).

This clone was counted once. The chain employs TRBV5-4 and TRBJ1-1, with 7 positions matching TRBD1. J gave up 9 bases and V 3 bases, and 14 bases lay outside the gene matches. Germline V gene sequence: CDR1 SGHNT, CDR2 YYREEE (reference sequence). The CDR3 has 15 residues. This CDR3 reads CASSYTHQSRGKAFF. CDR3 nucleotides: TGTGCCAGCAGCTACACTCACCAATCCAGGGGGAAAGCTTTCTTT. The whole variable domain, filled in from reference TRBV5-4 and TRBJ1-1, reads ETGVTQSPTHLIKTRGQQVTLRCSSQSGHNTVSWYQQALGQGPQFIFQYYREEENGRGNFPPRFSGLQFPNYSSELNVNALELDDSALYLCASSYTHQSRGKAFFGQGTRLTVV.